The sequence of this T cell receptor (beta chain) was determined in a study of shared clonotypes between healthy human individuals. Study outcomes and limitations: Generation probabilities were higher for clonotypes shared across all four sorted-subset donors than for unshared ones.

Concerning this clone: Its antigen is as yet unknown.

Sequenced by immunoSEQ multiplex PCR; TCRdb stores in-frame clones only, minus some. This sample yields 2 million to 2.5 million clones, of which approximately 95% are seen a single time; roughly 0.13% belongs to the top ten. V was cut by 7 bases and J by 3 bases, with 13 bases left in between. CDR1 is MNHNY and CDR2 is SVGAGI in the germline V gene (reference sequence). This CDR3 is 15 amino acids long. The receptor was derived from a man in his late teens or twenties in good health. Sequenced material: naive CD4+ T cells sorted from blood. As to subset: CD45RA+ positively selected. This chain joins TRBV6-6 and TRBJ2-6; no firm D call. The CDR3 is CASTIRGVGANVLTF. CDR3 nucleotides: TGTGCCAGCACCATACGCGGAGTTGGGGCCAACGTCCTGACTTTC.